One sample yielded the 12 T cell receptor beta chains listed below, sequenced in a study of T cell responses to AZD1222 COVID-19 vaccine. Generated by immunoSEQ multiplex PCR, the TCRdb table keeps only in-frame clones and is missing some. Among approximately 90,000 clones, roughly nine tenths were seen once, and the ten largest hold around 8%. The sample was peripheral blood, taken on day 0 of AZD1222 vaccination. The receptors derive from an adult in good health.

The genes are TRBV19 and TRBJ1-4, with 8 bases that match TRBD1. Germline trimming cut 7 bases from V and 8 bases from J; bases unmatched to any gene: 9. The CDR3 extends over 14 amino acids. From germline, CDR1 is LNHDA and CDR2 SQIVND (reference sequence). CDR3 loop: CASMTGATSEKLFF. DNA of the CDR3: TGTGCCAGTATGACAGGGGCAACGAGCGAAAAACTGTTTTTT.

This chain links TRBV7-8 with TRBJ2-3; 13 nucleotides match TRBD2. CDR1 is SGHVS and CDR2 is FQNEAQ in the germline V gene. CDR3 length: 14 amino acids. V was pared by 5 bases and J by 13 bases, with 9 bases of the junction left unmatched. CDR3 DNA sequence: TGTGCCAGCAGCCCTACTAGCGGGAGGGCCTACAAGTATTTT. It yields the protein CASSPTSGRAYKYF.

The chain couples TRBV7-9 to TRBJ2-4; TRBD2 matches 10 bases. The CDR3 runs to 22 residues. Germline trimming cut 5 bases from V and 0 bases from J; bases unmatched to any gene: 22. Germline-derived CDR1 and CDR2 are SEHNR and FQNEAQ (reference sequence). The CDR3 region is CASSKPNPAGGHLELAKNIQYF. The DNA for the CDR3 is TGTGCCAGCAGCAAACCCAACCCAGCGGGAGGGCACCTTGAACTAGCCAAAAACATTCAGTACTTC.

The genes are TRBV18 and TRBJ1-6, with 8 nucleotides matching TRBD1. This CDR3 comprises 15 residues. CDR1 is KGHSH, CDR2 LQKENI, per germline. The J segment lost 6 bases and the V segment lost 5 bases, leaving 6 bases of the junction unmatched. The CDR3 DNA reads TGTGCCAGCTCAGCGCCGGGACAGGCTAATTCACCCCTCCACTTT. This encodes CASSAPGQANSPLHF.

The chain links TRBV19 to TRBJ1-2; D not resolved. This CDR3 region has 12 residues. V lost 5 bases, J lost 7 bases, and 11 bases lay in between. Germline CDR1 and CDR2: LNHDA and SQIVND (reference sequence). CDR3 loop: CASSEPRSGYTF. The CDR3 region has the DNA TGTGCCAGTAGTGAACCTAGGTCTGGCTACACCTTC.

CDR3 in amino acids: CASSLLAGGIIEAFF. CDR3 sequence (DNA): TGTGCCAGCAGCTTACTCGCCGGGGGTATAATTGAGGCTTTCTTT. The V and J genes are TRBV11-1 and TRBJ1-1, with D maybe TRBD1 (5 bases). This CDR3 region has 15 residues. The germline CDR1 and CDR2 sequences are SGHAT and FQDESV (reference sequence). Between the trimmed V and J ends, which lost 2 bases and 11 bases, there was a span of 21 bases. The whole variable domain, remainder taken from reference TRBV11-1 and TRBJ1-1, is EAEVAQSPRYKITEKSQAVAFWCDPISGHATLYWYRQILGQGPELLVQFQDESVVDDSQLPKDRFSAERLKGVDSTLKIQPAELGDSAMYLCASSLLAGGIIEAFFGQGTRLTVV.

In DNA, the CDR3 is TGTGCCAGCAGCTTGGGGGACTATAATTCACCCCTCCACTTT. It translates to CASSLGDYNSPLHF. V and J are TRBV5-6 and TRBJ1-6; unclear D gene. Germline CDR1 reads SGHDT; CDR2 reads YYEEEE. This CDR3 spans 14 amino acids. V gave up 0 bases and J gave up 3 bases, with 4 bases separating them.

The genes are TRBV21-1 and TRBJ2-5; TRBD1 is the table's D call, not checked against the DNA. TRBV21-1 represents a pseudogene. The CDR3 covers 15 residues. The CDR3 loop is CASSTSTGLGETQYF. In DNA, the CDR3 is TGTGCCAGCAGCACCTCGACAGGACTGGGTGAGACCCAGTACTTC.

The chain joins TRBV28 to TRBJ1-4, with 10 bases fitting TRBD1. The CDR3 covers 16 residues. The germline V gene encodes CDR1 MDHEN and CDR2 SYDVKM. Losses at the gene ends were 6 bases for V and 4 bases for J; bases not matched to a gene: 8. In nucleotides, the CDR3 is TGTGCCAGCAGAGAGACAGGGGGCGCGATTAATGAAAAACTGTTTTTT. This sequence encodes CASRETGGAINEKLFF.

The rearrangement links TRBV9 to TRBJ2-7; 7 bases match TRBD1. Trimming cost V 4 bases and J 3 bases; bases outside gene matches: 7. This CDR3 is 14 amino acids long. The V gene's germline CDR1 is SGDLS and CDR2 YYNGEE. The CDR3 DNA reads as TGTGCCAGCAGCCCCGGACAGGACCGCTACGAGCAGTACTTC. It specifies CASSPGQDRYEQYF.

The rearrangement joins TRBV10-3 to TRBJ2-1, with TRBD1 identical over 8 bases. Germline CDR1 is ENHRY and CDR2 is SYGVKD. The CDR3 consists of 14 residues. With V trimmed by 11 bases and J by 7 bases, 13 bases remained unmatched. The CDR3 region has the DNA TGTGCCGGGGGCGGACAGGGTTTTCTTAATGAGCAGTTCTTC. Translated, it gives CAGGGQGFLNEQFF.

The chain recombines TRBV5-4 with TRBJ1-1; maybe TRBD1 (5 bases). CDR1 is SGHNT and CDR2 is YYREEE in the germline V gene (reference sequence). V lost 0 bases and J lost 6, with 12 bases in between. The CDR3 has 14 amino acids. The CDR3, as DNA: TGTGCCAGCAGCTTGGGGTGGGGCAGACCTGAAGCTTTCTTT. Protein: CASSLGWGRPEAFF.